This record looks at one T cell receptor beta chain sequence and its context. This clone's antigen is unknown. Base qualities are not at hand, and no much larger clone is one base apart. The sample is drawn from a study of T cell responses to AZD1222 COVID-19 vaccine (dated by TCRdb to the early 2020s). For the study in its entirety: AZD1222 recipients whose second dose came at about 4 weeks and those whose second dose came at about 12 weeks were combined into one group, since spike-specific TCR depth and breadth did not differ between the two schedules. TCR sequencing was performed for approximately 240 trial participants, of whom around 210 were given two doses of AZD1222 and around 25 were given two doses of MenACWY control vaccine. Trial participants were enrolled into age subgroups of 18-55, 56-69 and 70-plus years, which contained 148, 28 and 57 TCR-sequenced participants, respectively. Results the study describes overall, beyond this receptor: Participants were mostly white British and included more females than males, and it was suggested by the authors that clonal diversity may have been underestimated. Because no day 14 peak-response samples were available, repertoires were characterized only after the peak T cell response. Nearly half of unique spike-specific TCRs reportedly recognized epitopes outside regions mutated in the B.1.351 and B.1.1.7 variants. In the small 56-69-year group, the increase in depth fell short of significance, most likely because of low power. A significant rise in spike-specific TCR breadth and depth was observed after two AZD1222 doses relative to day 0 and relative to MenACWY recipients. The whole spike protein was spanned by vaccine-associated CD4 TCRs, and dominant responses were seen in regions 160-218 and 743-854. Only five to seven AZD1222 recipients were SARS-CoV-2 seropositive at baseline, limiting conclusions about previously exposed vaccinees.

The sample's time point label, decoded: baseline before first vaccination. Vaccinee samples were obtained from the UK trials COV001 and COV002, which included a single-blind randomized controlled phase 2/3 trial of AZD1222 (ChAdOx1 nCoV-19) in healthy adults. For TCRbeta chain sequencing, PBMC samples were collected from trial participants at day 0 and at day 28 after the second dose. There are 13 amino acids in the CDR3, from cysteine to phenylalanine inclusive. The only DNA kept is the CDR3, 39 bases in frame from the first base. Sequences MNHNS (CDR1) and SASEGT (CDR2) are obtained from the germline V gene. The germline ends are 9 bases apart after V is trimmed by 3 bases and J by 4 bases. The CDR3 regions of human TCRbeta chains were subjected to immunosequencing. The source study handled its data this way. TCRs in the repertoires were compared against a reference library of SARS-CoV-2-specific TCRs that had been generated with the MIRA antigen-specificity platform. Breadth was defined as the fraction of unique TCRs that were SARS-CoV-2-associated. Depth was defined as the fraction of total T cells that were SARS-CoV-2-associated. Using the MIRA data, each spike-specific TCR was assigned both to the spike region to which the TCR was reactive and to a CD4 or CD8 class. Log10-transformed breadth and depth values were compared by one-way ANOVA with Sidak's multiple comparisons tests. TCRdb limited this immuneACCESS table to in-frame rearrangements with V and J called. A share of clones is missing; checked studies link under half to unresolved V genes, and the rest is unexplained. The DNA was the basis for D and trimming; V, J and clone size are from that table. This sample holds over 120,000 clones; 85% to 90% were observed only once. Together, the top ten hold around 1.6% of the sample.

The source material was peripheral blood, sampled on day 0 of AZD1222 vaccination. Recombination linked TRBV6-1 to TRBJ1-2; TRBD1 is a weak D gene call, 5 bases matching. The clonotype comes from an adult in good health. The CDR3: CASSETGPYGYTF. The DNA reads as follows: TGTGCCAGCAGTGAGACGGGGCCCTATGGCTACACCTTC.